The clone carrying this TCR beta chain was detected a few times. The antigen remains undetermined. Per the germline V gene, CDR1 is SGHNT and CDR2 is YENEEA. This CDR3 comprises 15 residues. V trimming: 5 bases; J trimming: 6 bases; junction bases outside the gene matches: 12. The data are from a study of T cell repertoires in cytomegalovirus infection. Each CDR3 protein gets one entry after TCRdb re-called the reads with MiXCR. The sample shows about 480,000 distinct CDR3 sequences, 30% to 40% of them seen only once. Overall study results and limits: HLA-C-restricted, CMV-specific TCR beta clonotypes were dominant ex vivo.

This sequence was found in a human donor in good health (CMV status not recorded). Some clones in this sample may be carry-over from other donors' samples. The starting material was cultured PBMCs, obtained from culture after CMV antigen stimulation. V usage is TRBV11-3 and J usage is TRBJ2-7, with 8 bases aligning to TRBD2. CDR3 sequence (DNA): TGTGCCAGCAGCCCGCTTCCGGGAGGGTTGGGCGAGCAGTACGTC. The encoded protein is CASSPLPGGLGEQYV.